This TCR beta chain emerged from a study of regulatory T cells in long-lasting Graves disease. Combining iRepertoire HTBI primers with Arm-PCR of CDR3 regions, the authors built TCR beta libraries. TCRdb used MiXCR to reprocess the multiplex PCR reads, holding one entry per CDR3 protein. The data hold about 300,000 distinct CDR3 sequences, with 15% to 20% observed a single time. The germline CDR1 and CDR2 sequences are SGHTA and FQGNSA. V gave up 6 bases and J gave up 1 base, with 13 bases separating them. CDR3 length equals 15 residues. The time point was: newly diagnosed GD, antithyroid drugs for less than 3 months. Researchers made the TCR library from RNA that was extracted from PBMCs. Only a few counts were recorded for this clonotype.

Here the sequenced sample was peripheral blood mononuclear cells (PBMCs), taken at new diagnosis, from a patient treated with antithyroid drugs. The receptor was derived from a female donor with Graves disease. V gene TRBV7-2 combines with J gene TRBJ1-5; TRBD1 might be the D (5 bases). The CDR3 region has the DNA TGTGCCAGCAGACCGTCGGGGGGGAGCAATCAGCCCCAGCATTTT. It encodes CASRPSGGSNQPQHF.